This TCR beta chain appears in the sequencing data of a study of neoadjuvant anti-PD-1 for oral cavity cancer. Overall study context: Most patients had three to four biweekly doses of 3 mg/kg nivolumab before resection. General study points: Only three patients per response group were TCR-analyzed; validation needed.

Blood libraries mostly used approximately 0.5 ug genomic DNA, six replicates each. Here immunoSEQ multiplex PCR was the method, and the copy in TCRdb shows in-frame clones only, minus some. This table holds 15,000 or so clones, more than 65% found once. The patients had HPV-negative, locally advanced oral cavity squamous cell carcinoma. Trimming stripped 5 bases from V and 8 bases from J, with 12 bases between. This CDR3 region has 11 residues. Germline V gives CDR1 SQVTM, CDR2 ANQGSEA. This clone was counted between two and nine times. Its specificity is not known. The material was PBMCs, obtained before nivolumab (anti-PD-1) treatment. V is TRBV29-1 and J is TRBJ1-2, with no clear D. The clonotype was recovered from a person aged 40 to 85 with oral cavity squamous cell carcinoma. In DNA form, the CDR3 reads TGCAGCGTTTACTCGGCACTGGGCTACACCTTC. Protein: CSVYSALGYTF.